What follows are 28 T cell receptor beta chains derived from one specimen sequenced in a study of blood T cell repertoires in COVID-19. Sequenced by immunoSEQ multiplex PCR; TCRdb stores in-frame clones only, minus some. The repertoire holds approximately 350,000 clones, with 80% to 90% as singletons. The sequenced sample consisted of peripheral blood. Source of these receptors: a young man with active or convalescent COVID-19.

CDR3 sequence: CASSQDLTRTGNEQFF. The CDR3 bases are TGTGCCAGCAGCCAAGATCTGACTCGGACAGGCAATGAGCAGTTCTTC. The chain is built from TRBV4-2 and TRBJ2-1; TRBD1 agrees at 7 bases. This CDR3 is 16 amino acids long. Trimming cost V 0 bases and J 6 bases; bases outside gene matches: 8. In germline, CDR1 is LGHNA, CDR2 YNFKEQ.

As DNA, the CDR3 is TGCAGCGCCGGCCCAGGGGGCCCCGAGACCCAGTACTTC. Translation: CSAGPGGPETQYF. The chain carries TRBV29-1 and TRBJ2-5; TRBD1 matches at 8 bases. Germline trimming cut 7 bases from V and 5 bases from J; bases unmatched to any gene: 9. There are 13 residues in the CDR3. Looked up from germline, CDR1 is SQVTM and CDR2 is ANQGSEA.

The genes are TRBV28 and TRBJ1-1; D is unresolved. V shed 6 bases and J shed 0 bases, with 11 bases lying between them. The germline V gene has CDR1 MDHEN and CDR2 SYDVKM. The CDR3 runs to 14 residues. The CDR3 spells CASSPPGMNTEAFF. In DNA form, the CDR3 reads TGTGCCAGCAGCCCCCCCGGTATGAACACTGAAGCTTTCTTT.

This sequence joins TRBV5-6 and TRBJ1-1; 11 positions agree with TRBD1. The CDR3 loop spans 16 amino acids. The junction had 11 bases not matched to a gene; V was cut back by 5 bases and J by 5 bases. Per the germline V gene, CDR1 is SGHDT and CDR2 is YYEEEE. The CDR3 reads CASRAAGTGGRTEAFF. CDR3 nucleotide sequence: TGTGCCAGCAGAGCGGCCGGGACAGGGGGTAGGACTGAAGCTTTCTTT.

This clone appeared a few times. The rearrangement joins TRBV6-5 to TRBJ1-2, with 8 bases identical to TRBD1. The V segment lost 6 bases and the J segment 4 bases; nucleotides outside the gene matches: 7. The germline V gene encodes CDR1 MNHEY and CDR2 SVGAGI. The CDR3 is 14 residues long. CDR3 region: CASSPPDRGYGYTF. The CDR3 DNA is TGTGCCAGCAGCCCCCCCGACAGGGGCTATGGCTACACCTTC.

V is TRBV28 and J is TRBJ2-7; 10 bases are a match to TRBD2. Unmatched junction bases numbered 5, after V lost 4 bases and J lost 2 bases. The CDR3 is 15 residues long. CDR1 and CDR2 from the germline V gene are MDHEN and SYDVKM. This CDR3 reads CASSSSSGGAYEQYF. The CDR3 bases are TGTGCCAGCAGTTCCTCTAGCGGGGGAGCCTACGAGCAGTACTTC.

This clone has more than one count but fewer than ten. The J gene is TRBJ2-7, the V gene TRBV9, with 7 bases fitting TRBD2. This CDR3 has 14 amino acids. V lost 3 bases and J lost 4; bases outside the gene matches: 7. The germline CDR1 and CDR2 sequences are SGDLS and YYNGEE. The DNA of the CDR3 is TGTGCCAGCAGCGAGGCGGGAGTTTCTTACGAGCAGTACTTC. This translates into CASSEAGVSYEQYF.

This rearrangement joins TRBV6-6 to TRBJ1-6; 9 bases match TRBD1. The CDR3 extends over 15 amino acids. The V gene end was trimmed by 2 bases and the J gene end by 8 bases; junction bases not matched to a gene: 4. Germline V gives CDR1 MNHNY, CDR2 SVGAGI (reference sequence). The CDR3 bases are TGTGCCAGCAGTTACACAGGGGGCATAGATTCACCCCTCCACTTT. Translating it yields CASSYTGGIDSPLHF.

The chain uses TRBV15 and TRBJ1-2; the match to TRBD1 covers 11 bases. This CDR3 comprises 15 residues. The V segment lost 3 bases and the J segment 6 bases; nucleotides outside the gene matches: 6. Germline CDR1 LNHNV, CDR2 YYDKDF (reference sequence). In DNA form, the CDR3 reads TGTGCCACCAGCAGGAGCCGGGACAGGGGGAATGGCTACACCTTC. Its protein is CATSRSRDRGNGYTF. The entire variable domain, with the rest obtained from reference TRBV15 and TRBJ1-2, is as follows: DAMVIQNPRYQVTQFGKPVTLSCSQTLNHNVMYWYQQKSSQAPKLLFHYYDKDFNNEADTPDNFQSRRPNTSFCFLDIRSPGLGDTAMYLCATSRSRDRGNGYTFGSGTRLTVV.

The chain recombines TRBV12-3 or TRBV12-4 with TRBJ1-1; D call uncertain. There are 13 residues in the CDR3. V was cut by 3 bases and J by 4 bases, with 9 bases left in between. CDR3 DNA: TGTGCCAGCAGTTTTGAGGAGACCACTGAAGCTTTCTTT. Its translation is CASSFEETTEAFF.

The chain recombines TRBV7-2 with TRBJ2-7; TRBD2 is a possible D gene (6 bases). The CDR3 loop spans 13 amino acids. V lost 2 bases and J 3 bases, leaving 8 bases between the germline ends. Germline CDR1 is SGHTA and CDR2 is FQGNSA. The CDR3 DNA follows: TGTGCCAGCAGCTTAAAAGCGGGCTACGAGCAGTACTTC. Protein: CASSLKAGYEQYF.

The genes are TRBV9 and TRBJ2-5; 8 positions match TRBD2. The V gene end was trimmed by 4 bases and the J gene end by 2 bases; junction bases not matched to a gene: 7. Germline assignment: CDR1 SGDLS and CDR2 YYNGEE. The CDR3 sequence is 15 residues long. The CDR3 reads CASSLGGGSQETQYF. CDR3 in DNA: TGTGCCAGCAGCCTCGGGGGGGGCTCTCAAGAGACCCAGTACTTC.

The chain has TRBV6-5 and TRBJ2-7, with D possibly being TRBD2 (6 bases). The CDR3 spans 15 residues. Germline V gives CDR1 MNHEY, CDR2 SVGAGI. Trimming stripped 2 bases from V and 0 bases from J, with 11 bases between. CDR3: CASSYGTSRSYEQYF. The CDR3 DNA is TGTGCCAGCAGTTACGGGACTTCGCGCTCCTACGAGCAGTACTTC.

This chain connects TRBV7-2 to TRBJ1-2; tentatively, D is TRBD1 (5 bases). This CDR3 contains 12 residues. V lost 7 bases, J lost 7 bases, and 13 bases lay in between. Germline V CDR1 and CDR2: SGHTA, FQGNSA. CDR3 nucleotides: TGTGCCAGCATCCCGTTGGGGGGTGGCTACACCTTC. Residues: CASIPLGGGYTF.

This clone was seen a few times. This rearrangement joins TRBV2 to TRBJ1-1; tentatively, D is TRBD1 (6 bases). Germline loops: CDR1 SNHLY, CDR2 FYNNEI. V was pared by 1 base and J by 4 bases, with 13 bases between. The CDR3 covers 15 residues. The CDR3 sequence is CASSEGQGFGTEAFF. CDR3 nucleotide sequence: TGTGCCAGCAGTGAAGGTCAGGGGTTTGGCACTGAAGCTTTCTTT.

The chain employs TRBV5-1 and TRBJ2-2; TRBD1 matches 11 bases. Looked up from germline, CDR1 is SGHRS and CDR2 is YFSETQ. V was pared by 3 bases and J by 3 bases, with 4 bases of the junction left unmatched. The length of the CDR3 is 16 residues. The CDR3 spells CASSYGQGAYTGELFF. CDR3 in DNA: TGCGCCAGCAGCTACGGACAGGGGGCCTACACCGGGGAGCTGTTTTTT. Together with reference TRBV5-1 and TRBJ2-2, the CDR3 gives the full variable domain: KAGVTQTPRYLIKTRGQQVTLSCSPISGHRSVSWYQQTPGQGLQFLFEYFSETQRNKGNFPGRFSGRQFSNSRSEMNVSTLELGDSALYLCASSYGQGAYTGELFFGEGSRLTVL.

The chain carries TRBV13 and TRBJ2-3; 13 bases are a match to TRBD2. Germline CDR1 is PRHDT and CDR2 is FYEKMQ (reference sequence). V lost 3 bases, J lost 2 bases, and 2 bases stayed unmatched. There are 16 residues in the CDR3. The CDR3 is CASSLGLAGITDTQYF. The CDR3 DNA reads TGTGCCAGCAGCTTGGGACTAGCGGGGATCACAGATACGCAGTATTTT.

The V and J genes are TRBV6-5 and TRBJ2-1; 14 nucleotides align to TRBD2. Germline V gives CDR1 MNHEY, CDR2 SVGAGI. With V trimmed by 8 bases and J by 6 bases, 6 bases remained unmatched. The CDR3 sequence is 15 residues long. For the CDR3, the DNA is TGTGCCAGCTCCAGAGGGACTAGCGGGGGCAATGAGCAGTTCTTC. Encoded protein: CASSRGTSGGNEQFF.

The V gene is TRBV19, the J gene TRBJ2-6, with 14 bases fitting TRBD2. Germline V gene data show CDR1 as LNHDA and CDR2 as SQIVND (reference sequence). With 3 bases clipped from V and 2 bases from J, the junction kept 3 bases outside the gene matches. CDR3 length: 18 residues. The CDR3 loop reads CASSMGGLAGAGANVLTF. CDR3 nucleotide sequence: TGTGCCAGTAGTATGGGGGGACTAGCGGGAGCTGGGGCCAACGTCCTGACTTTC.

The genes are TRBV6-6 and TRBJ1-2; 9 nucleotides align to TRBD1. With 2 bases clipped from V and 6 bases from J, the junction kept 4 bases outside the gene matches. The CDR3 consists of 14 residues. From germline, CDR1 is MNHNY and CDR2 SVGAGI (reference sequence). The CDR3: CASSYPTGGDGYTF. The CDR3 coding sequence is TGTGCCAGCAGTTACCCCACAGGGGGCGATGGCTACACCTTC.

In DNA form, the CDR3 reads TGTGCCAGTATGGACAGGAAGAACACTGAAGCTTTCTTT. Translation: CASMDRKNTEAFF. This chain connects TRBV19 to TRBJ1-1; 7 nucleotides match TRBD1. J gave up 1 base and V 7 bases, and 3 bases lay outside the gene matches. Per the germline V gene, CDR1 is LNHDA and CDR2 is SQIVND (reference sequence). The CDR3 extends over 13 amino acids. Full variable domain (rest looked up from reference TRBV19 and TRBJ1-1): DGGITQSPKYLFRKEGQNVTLSCEQNLNHDAMYWYRQDPGQGLRLIYYSQIVNDFQKGDIAEGYSVSREKKESFPLTVTSAQKNPTAFYLCASMDRKNTEAFFGQGTRLTVV.

CDR3 loop: CASSLVRQSSYNEQFF. The CDR3 DNA is TGTGCCAGCAGCTTGGTGCGACAAAGCTCCTACAATGAGCAGTTCTTC. This chain uses TRBV5-4 with TRBJ2-1; D call uncertain. V lost 0 bases to trimming and J lost 0 bases, with 10 bases between them. Germline CDR1 SGHNT, CDR2 YYREEE (reference sequence). The CDR3 length is 16 residues.

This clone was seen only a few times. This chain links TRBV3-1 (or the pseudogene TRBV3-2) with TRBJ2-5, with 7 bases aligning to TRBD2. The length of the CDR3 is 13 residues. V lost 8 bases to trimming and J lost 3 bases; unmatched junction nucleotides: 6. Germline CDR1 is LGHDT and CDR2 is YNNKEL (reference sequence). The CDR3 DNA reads TGTGCCAGCCGGAGGGGAGGGGAAGAGACCCAGTACTTC. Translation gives CASRRGGEETQYF.

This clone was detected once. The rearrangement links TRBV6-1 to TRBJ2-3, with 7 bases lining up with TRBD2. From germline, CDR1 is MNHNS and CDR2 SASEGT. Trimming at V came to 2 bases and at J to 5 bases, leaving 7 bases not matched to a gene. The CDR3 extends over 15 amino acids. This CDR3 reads CASSEQAGVGDTQYF. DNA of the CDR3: TGTGCCAGCAGTGAACAGGCGGGAGTGGGAGATACGCAGTATTTT.

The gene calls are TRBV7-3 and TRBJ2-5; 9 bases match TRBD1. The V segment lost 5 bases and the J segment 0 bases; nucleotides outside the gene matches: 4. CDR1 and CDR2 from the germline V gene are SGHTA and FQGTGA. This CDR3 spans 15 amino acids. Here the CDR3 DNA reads TGTGCCAGCAGCAAGGGGACAGGGTACCAAGAGACCCAGTACTTC. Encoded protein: CASSKGTGYQETQYF.

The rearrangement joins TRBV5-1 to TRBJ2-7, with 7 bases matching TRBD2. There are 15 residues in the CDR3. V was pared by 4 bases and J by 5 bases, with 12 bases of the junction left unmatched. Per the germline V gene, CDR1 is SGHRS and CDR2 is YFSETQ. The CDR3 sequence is CASSTGGEGRHEQYF. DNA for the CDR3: TGCGCCAGCAGCACAGGCGGGGAGGGCCGACACGAGCAGTACTTC.

CDR3 in amino acids: CASSYAGTGEKLFF. DNA for the CDR3: TGTGCCAGCAGTTACGCCGGGACAGGGGAAAAACTGTTTTTT. The V gene is TRBV6-5, the J gene TRBJ1-4, with 9 bases that match TRBD1. The trim removed 2 bases at V and 8 bases at J, leaving 3 bases unmatched. Germline CDR1 is MNHEY and CDR2 is SVGAGI. This CDR3 has 14 residues.

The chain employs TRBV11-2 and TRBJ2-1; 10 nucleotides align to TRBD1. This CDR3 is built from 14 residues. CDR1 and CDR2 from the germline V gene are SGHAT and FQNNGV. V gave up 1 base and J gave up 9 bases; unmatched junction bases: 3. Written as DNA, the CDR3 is TGTGCCAGCAGCTTAGGGACAGGGGGAGGTGAGCAGTTCTTC. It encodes CASSLGTGGGEQFF.